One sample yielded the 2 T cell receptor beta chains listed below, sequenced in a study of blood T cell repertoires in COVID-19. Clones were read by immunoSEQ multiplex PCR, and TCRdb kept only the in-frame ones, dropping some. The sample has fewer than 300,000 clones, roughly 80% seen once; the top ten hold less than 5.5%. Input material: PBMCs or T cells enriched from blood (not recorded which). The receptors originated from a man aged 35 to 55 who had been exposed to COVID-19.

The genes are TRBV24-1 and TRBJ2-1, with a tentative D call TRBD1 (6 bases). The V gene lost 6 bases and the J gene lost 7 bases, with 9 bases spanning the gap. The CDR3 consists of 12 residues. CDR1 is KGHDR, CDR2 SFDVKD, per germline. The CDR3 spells CATSTGLNEQFF. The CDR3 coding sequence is TGTGCCACCAGTACAGGGTTGAATGAGCAGTTCTTC.

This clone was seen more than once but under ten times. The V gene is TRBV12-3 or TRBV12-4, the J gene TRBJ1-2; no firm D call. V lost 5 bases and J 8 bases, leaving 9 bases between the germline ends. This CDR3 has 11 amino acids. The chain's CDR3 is CASSQERGYTF. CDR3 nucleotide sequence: TGTGCCAGCAGTCAGGAGCGGGGCTACACCTTC.